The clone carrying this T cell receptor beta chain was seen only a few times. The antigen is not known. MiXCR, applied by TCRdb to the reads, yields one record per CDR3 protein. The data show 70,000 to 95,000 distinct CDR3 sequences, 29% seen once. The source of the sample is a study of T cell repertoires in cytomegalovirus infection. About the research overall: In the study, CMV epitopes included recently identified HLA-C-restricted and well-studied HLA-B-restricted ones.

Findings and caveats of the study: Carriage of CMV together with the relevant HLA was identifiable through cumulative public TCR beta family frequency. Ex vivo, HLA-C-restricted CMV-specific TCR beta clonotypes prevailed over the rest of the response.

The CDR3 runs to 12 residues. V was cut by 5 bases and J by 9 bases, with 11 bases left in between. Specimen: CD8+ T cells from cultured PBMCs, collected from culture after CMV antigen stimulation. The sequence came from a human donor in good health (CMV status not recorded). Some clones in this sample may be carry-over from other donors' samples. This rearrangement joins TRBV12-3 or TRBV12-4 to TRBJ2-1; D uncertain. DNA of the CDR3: TGTGCCAGCAGTCAAGGGTCGTCTGAGCAGTTCTTC. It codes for CASSQGSSEQFF.